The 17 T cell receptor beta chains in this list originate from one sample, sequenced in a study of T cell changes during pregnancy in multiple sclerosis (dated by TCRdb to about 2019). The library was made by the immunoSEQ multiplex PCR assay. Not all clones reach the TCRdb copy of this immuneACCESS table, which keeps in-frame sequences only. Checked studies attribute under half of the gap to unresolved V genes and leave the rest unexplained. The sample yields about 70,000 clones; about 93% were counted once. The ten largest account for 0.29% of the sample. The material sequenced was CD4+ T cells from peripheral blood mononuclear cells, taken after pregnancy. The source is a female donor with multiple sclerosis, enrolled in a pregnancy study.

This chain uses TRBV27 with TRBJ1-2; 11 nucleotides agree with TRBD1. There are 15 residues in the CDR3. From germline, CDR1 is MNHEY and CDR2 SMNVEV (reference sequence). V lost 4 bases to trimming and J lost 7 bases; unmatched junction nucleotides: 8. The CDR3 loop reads CASSSLGQGAGGYTF. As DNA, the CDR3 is TGTGCCAGCAGTTCACTTGGACAGGGGGCGGGTGGCTACACCTTC.

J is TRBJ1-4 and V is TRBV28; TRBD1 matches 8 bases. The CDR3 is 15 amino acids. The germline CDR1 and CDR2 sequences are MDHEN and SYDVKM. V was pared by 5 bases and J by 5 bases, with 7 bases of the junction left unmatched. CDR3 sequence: CASSVTGGENEKLFF. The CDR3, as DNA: TGTGCCAGCAGTGTAACAGGGGGAGAAAATGAAAAACTGTTTTTT.

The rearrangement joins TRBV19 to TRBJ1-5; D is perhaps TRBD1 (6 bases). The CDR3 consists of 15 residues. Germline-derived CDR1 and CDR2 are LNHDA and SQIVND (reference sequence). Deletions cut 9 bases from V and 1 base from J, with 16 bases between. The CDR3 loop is CASTEGQMSNQPQHF. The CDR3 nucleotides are TGTGCCAGCACAGAAGGACAGATGAGCAATCAGCCCCAGCATTTT.

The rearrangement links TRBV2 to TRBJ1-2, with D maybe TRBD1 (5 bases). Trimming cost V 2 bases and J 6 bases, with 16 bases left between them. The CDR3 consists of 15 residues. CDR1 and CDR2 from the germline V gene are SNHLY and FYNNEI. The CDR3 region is CASSELAGSGDGYTF. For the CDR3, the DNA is TGTGCCAGCAGTGAACTGGCAGGGTCGGGGGATGGCTACACCTTC.

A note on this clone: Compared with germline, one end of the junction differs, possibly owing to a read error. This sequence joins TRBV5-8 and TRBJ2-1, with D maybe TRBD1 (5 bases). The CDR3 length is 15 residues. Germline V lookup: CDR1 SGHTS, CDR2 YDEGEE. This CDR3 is CASSLESPGWNEQFF. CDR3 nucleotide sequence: TGTGCCAGCAGTTTGGAATCTCCAGGGTGGAATGAGCAGTTCTTC.

The CDR3 loop reads CASSLMGGSSYEQYF. DNA for the CDR3: TGTGCCAGCAGCCTGATGGGAGGGAGCTCCTACGAGCAGTACTTC. The chain employs TRBV11-2 and TRBJ2-7; 7 bases align to TRBD2. The V segment lost 5 bases and the J segment 0 bases; nucleotides outside the gene matches: 7. The CDR3 totals 15 residues. Germline CDR1 reads SGHAT; CDR2 reads FQNNGV.

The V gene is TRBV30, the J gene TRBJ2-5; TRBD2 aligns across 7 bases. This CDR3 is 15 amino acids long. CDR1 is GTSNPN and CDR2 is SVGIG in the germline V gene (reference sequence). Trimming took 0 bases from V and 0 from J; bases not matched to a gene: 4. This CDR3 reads CAWSVIAGYQETQYF. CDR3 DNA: TGTGCCTGGAGTGTGATAGCGGGCTACCAAGAGACCCAGTACTTC.

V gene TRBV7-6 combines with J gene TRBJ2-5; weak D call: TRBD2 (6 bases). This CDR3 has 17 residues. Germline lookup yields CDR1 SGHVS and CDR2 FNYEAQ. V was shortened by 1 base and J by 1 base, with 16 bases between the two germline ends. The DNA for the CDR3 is TGTGCCAGCAGCTTAGACTTCAGCGGCGGGGCCCAAGAGACCCAGTACTTC. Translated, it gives CASSLDFSGGAQETQYF.

The CDR3, as DNA: TGCGCCAGCAGCTCTCCGACCCTCGGTCCTAGCTATGGCTACACCTTC. Encoded protein: CASSSPTLGPSYGYTF. This chain connects TRBV5-1 to TRBJ1-2; no clear D. This CDR3 contains 16 residues. Germline V CDR1 and CDR2: SGHRS, YFSETQ. Trimming took 3 bases from V and 4 from J, leaving 19 bases between them.

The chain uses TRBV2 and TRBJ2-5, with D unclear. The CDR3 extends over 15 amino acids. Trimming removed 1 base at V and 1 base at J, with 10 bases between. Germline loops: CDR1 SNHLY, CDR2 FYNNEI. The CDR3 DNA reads TGTGCCAGCAGTGAAGTCCTGGGCGTCCAAGAGACCCAGTACTTC. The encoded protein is CASSEVLGVQETQYF.

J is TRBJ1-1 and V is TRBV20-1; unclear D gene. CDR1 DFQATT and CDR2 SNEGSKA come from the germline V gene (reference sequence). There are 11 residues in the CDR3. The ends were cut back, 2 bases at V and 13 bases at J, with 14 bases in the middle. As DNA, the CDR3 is TGCAGTGCTAGATCTCAGCAGGAGGGTTTCTTT. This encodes CSARSQQEGFF.

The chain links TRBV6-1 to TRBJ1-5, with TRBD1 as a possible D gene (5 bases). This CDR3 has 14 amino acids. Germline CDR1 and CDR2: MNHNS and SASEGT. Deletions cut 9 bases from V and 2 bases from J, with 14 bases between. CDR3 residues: CASSDGGGNQPQHF. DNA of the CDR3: TGTGCCAGTTCCGACGGAGGGGGCAATCAGCCCCAGCATTTT.

CDR3 DNA sequence: TGTGCCACCCCGGGACTTACTAATGAAAAACTGTTTTTT. Translated: CATPGLTNEKLFF. The V and J genes are TRBV28 and TRBJ1-4; a possible D gene is TRBD1 (5 bases). Germline CDR1 MDHEN, CDR2 SYDVKM. V dropped 10 bases and J dropped 2 bases, with 11 bases sitting between them. The CDR3 has 13 amino acids.

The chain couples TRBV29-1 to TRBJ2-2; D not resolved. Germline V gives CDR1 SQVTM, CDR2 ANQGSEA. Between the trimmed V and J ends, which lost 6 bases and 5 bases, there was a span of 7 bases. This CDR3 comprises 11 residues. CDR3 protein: CSVSVTGELFF. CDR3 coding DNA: TGCAGCGTCAGCGTTACCGGGGAGCTGTTTTTT.

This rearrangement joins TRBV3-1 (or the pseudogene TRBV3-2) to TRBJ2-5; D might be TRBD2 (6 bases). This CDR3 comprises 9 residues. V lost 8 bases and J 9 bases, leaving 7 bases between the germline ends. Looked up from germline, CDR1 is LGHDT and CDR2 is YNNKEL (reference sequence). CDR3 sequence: CASGEAQYF. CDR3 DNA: TGTGCCAGCGGGGAGGCCCAGTACTTC.

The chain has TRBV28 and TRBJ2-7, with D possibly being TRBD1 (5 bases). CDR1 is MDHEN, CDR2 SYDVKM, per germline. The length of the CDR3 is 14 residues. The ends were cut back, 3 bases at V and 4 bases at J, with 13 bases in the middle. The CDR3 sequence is CASSLGRALYEQYF. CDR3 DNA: TGTGCCAGCAGTTTGGGGCGCGCGTTGTACGAGCAGTACTTC.

The CDR3 region has the DNA TGTGCCAGCAGCCCTCGGGCCGACGCGGGCGAGCAGTACTTC. Protein: CASSPRADAGEQYF. This chain joins TRBV7-6 and TRBJ2-7; possibly TRBD2 for D (5 bases). Germline CDR1 and CDR2: SGHVS and FNYEAQ. The CDR3 totals 14 residues. V was cut by 5 bases and J by 6 bases, with 17 bases left in between. The complete variable domain, with remaining parts taken from reference TRBV7-6 and TRBJ2-7, reads GAGVSQSPRYKVTKRGQDVALRCDPISGHVSLYWYRQALGQGPEFLTYFNYEAQQDKSGLPNDRFSAERPEGSISTLTIQRTEQRDSAMYRCASSPRADAGEQYFGPGTRLTVT.